These 8 T cell receptor beta chains were all obtained from the same sample, sequenced in a study of cytomegalovirus exposure and HLA in healthy donors. The primer mix had 60 Vbeta and 13 Jbeta primers. Profiled with immunoSEQ multiplex PCR; TCRdb holds only in-frame clones, not every one. The sample has just over 80,000 clones, 78% seen once. Sequenced material: PBMCs. These receptors were taken from a man between 18 and 35 years old in good health and CMV-seropositive.

V usage is TRBV29-1 and J usage is TRBJ1-2; 9 bases line up with TRBD1. This CDR3 has 16 amino acids. Trimming took 5 bases from V and 5 from J; bases not matched to a gene: 15. Per the germline V gene, CDR1 is SQVTM and CDR2 is ANQGSEA. CDR3 coding DNA: TGCAGCGTTTGCGACACAGGGGGCGTTCTAGGGTATGGCTACACCTTC. Translating gives CSVCDTGGVLGYGYTF.

This rearrangement joins TRBV4-2 to TRBJ1-1, with D maybe TRBD1 (6 bases). The CDR3 loop spans 17 amino acids. V lost 1 base and J 3 bases, leaving 18 bases between the germline ends. The V gene's germline CDR1 is LGHNA and CDR2 YNFKEQ. The CDR3 DNA follows: TGTGCCAGCAGCCAAGGTGATATATGGGGGCGCGACACTGAAGCTTTCTTT. Protein sequence: CASSQGDIWGRDTEAFF.

This clone was seen only a few times. The chain employs TRBV12-5 and TRBJ1-2, with no clear D. V was trimmed by 4 bases and J by 3 bases, leaving 6 bases between them. The V gene's germline CDR1 is LGHNT and CDR2 FRNRAP. CDR3 size: 12 residues. The CDR3 nucleotides read TGTGCTAGTGGTTCACCGGACTATGGCTACACCTTC. Amino acid sequence: CASGSPDYGYTF.

V gene TRBV28 combines with J gene TRBJ2-1; D is unresolved. Deletions cut 10 bases from V and 6 bases from J, with 13 bases between. The CDR3 totals 12 residues. Germline V gene lookup returns CDR1 MDHEN and CDR2 SYDVKM. The CDR3 DNA sequence: TGTGCCACCACAAGGAGTGGCAATGAGCAGTTCTTC. Protein: CATTRSGNEQFF.

This clone was detected once. The V gene is TRBV7-2, the J gene TRBJ1-5, with TRBD1 identical over 7 bases. Germline trimming cut 5 bases from V and 6 bases from J; bases unmatched to any gene: 7. The CDR3 has 14 residues. CDR1 SGHTA and CDR2 FQGNSA come from the germline V gene. The CDR3 spells CASSARQGPQPQHF. The CDR3 nucleotides are TGTGCCAGCAGCGCCCGACAGGGCCCTCAGCCCCAGCATTTT.

The gene calls are TRBV28 and TRBJ2-7, with 9 bases that match TRBD1. Germline lookup yields CDR1 MDHEN and CDR2 SYDVKM. V lost 6 bases to trimming and J lost 4 bases; unmatched junction nucleotides: 10. The CDR3 covers 15 residues. The DNA of the CDR3 is TGTGCCAGCAGACGGCTCGGGGACAGGGATTACGAGCAGTACTTC. Its protein product is CASRRLGDRDYEQYF. The variable domain in full, completed from reference TRBV28 and TRBJ2-7, reads DVKVTQSSRYLVKRTGEKVFLECVQDMDHENMFWYRQDPGLGLRLIYFSYDVKMKEKGDIPEGYSVSREKKERFSLILESASTNQTSMYLCASRRLGDRDYEQYFGPGTRLTVT.

The chain is built from TRBV5-1 and TRBJ1-2; 9 nucleotides agree with TRBD1. V was pared by 4 bases and J by 7 bases, with 5 bases of the junction left unmatched. Germline V gene data show CDR1 as SGHRS and CDR2 as YFSETQ. The CDR3 is made up of 13 amino acids. The CDR3 DNA reads TGCGCCAGCAGCCCTACAGGGGGCAGTGGCTACACCTTC. Encoded protein: CASSPTGGSGYTF.

The V gene is TRBV29-1, the J gene TRBJ2-7; tentative D call: TRBD1 (5 bases). The CDR3 contains 13 residues. The ends were cut back, 4 bases at V and 2 bases at J, with 12 bases in the middle. Germline CDR1 reads SQVTM; CDR2 reads ANQGSEA. As DNA, the CDR3 is TGCAGCGTTGTTTCGTCCAGGGCCTACGAGCAGTACTTC. Translating it yields CSVVSSRAYEQYF.